This TCR beta chain derives from a study of blood T cell repertoires in COVID-19. About the research overall: COVID-19 samples, acute and convalescent, were from the United States, Italy and Spain.

This clone appeared once. CDR1 MNHEY and CDR2 SVGAGI come from the germline V gene. V trimming: 2 bases; J trimming: 10 bases; junction bases outside the gene matches: 3. The CDR3 length is 13 residues. In the authors' workflow: Nucleated cell counts were estimated from reference gene primer amplification. Clones were read by immunoSEQ multiplex PCR, and TCRdb kept only the in-frame ones, dropping some. V, J and clone size were drawn from that table, and D and trimming were deduced from the DNA. In the table there are over 250,000 clones, 70% to 90% of which are singletons. The gene calls are TRBV6-5 and TRBJ1-4; 8 positions agree with TRBD1. The specimen was peripheral blood. This clonotype was obtained from a woman aged 70-85 years with COVID-19, enrolled during active disease. The CDR3 region has the DNA TGTGCCAGCAGTTACGGGACAGGCTCAAAACTGTTTTTT. This encodes CASSYGTGSKLFF.